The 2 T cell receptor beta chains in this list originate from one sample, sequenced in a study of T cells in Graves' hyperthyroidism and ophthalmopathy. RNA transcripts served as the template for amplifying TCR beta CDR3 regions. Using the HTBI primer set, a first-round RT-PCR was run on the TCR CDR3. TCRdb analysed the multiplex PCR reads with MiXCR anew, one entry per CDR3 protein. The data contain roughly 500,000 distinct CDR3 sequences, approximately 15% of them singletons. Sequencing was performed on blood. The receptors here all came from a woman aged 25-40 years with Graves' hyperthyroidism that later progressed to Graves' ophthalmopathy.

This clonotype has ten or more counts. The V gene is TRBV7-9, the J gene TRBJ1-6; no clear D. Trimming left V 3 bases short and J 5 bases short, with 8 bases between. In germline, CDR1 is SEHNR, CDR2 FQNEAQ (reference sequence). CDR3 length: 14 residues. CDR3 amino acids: CASSFISDNSPLHF. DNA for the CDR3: TGTGCCAGCAGCTTCATTTCCGATAATTCACCCCTCCACTTT.

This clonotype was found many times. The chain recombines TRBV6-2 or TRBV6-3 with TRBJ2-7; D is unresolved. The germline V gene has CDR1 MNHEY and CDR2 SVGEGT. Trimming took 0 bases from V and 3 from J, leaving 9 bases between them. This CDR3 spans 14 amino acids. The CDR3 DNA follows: TGTGCCAGCAGTTACTCGGCCCTTAACTACGAGCAGTACTTC. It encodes CASSYSALNYEQYF.